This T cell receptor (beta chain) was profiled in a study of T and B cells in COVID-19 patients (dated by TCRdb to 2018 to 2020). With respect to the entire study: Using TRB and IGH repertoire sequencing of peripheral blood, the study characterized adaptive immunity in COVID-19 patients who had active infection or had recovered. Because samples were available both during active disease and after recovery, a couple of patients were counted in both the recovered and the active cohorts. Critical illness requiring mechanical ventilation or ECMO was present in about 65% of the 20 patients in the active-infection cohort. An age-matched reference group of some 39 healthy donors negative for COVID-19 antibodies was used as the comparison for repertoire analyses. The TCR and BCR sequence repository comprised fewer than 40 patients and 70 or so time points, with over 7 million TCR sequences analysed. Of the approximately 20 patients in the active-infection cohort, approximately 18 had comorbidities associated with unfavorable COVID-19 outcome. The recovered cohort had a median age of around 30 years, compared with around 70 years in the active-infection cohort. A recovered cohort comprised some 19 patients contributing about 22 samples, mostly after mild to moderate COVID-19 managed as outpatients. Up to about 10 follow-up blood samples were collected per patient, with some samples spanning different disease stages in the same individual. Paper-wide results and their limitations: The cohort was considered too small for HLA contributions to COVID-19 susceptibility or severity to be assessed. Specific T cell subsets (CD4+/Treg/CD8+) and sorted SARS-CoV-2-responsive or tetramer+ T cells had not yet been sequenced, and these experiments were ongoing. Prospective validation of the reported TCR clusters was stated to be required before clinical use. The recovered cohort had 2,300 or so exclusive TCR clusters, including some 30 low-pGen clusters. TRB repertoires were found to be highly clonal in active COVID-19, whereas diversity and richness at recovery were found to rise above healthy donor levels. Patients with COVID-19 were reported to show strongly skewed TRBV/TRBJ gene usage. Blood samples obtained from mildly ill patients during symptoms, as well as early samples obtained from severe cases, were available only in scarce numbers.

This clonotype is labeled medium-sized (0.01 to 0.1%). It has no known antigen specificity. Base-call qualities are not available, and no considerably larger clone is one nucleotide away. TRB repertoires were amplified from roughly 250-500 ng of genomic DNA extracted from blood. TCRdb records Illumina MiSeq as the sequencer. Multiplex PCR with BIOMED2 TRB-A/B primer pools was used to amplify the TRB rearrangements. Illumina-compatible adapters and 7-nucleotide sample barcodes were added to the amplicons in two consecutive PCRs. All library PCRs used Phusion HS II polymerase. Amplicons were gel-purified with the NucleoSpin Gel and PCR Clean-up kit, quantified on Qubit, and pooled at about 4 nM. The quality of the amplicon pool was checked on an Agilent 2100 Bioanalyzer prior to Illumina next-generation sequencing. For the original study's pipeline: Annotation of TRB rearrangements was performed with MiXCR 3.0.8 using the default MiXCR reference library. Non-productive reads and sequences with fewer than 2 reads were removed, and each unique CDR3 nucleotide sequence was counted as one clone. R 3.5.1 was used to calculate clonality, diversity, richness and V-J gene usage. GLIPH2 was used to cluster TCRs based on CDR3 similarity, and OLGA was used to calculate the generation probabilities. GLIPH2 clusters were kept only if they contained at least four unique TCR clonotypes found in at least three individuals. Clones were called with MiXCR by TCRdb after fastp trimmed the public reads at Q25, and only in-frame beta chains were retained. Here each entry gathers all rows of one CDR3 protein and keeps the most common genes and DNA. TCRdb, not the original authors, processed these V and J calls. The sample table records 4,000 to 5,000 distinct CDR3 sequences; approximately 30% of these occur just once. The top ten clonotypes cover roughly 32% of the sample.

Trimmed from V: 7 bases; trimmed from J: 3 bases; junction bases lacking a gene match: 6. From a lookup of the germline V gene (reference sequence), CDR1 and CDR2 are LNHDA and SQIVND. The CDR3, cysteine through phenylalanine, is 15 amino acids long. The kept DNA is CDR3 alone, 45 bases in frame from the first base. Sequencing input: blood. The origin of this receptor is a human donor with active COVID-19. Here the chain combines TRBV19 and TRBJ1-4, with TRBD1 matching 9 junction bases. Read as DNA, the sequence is TGTGCCAGTATGGGACAGGGTTTCTCTAATGAAAAACTGTTTTTT. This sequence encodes CASMGQGFSNEKLFF.